These 28 T cell receptor beta chains share one sample of origin, sequenced in a study of T cell responses to AZD1222 COVID-19 vaccine. The table came from immunoSEQ multiplex PCR; TCRdb's copy has only in-frame clones and leaves some out. The profile shows about 80,000 clones, around 93% of them singletons. Specimen: peripheral blood, collected 28 days after the second AZD1222 dose. The source is an adult who received the AZD1222 COVID-19 vaccine.

The V gene is TRBV5-1, the J gene TRBJ2-7; 15 bases are a match to TRBD2. The CDR3 totals 16 residues. The junction had 7 bases not matched to a gene; V was cut back by 4 bases and J by 5 bases. CDR1 and CDR2 from the germline V gene are SGHRS and YFSETQ. CDR3 sequence reads: CASSDGTSGRSNEQYF. The DNA for the CDR3 is TGCGCCAGCAGCGACGGGACTAGCGGGAGGAGTAACGAGCAGTACTTC.

Written as DNA, the CDR3 is TGCAGTGCTAGTGCAGGACCCAATCAGCCCCAGCATTTT. It translates to CSASAGPNQPQHF. The chain has TRBV20-1 and TRBJ1-5; D unresolved. Per germline, CDR1 DFQATT and CDR2 SNEGSKA (reference sequence). The CDR3 is made up of 13 amino acids. The V end lost 3 bases, the J end lost 3 bases, and 9 bases lay between the germline ends.

The chain uses TRBV5-4 and TRBJ2-7; D may be TRBD1 (5 bases). The germline V gene encodes CDR1 SGHNT and CDR2 YYREEE (reference sequence). CDR3 length: 13 residues. Trimming shortened V by 0 bases and J by 4 bases, and 8 bases separated the two germline ends. This chain's CDR3 is CASSLEQGYEQYF. CDR3 coding DNA: TGTGCCAGCAGCTTGGAGCAGGGTTACGAGCAGTACTTC.

This chain joins TRBV30 and TRBJ1-6, with a possible D match to TRBD1 (6 bases). V was cut by 5 bases and J by 6 bases, with 11 bases left in between. From germline, CDR1 is GTSNPN and CDR2 SVGIG (reference sequence). The CDR3 is 13 amino acids. CDR3 nucleotide sequence: TGTGCCTGGTCGGACAGCCGTAATTCACCCCTCCACTTT. It translates to CAWSDSRNSPLHF.

With respect to this clone: The junction shows a germline mismatch at one end, possibly a read error. This chain connects TRBV6-5 to TRBJ2-2; 7 bases agree with TRBD1. CDR3 length: 14 residues. Germline V gives CDR1 MNHEY, CDR2 SVGAGI. DNA for the CDR3: TGTGCCAGCCCCGGGACAGCGAACATCGGGGAGCTGTTTTTT. Protein sequence: CASPGTANIGELFF.

The chain carries TRBV6-5 and TRBJ1-2, with TRBD1 identical over 11 bases. Germline V gives CDR1 MNHEY, CDR2 SVGAGI. Unmatched junction bases numbered 7, after V lost 2 bases and J lost 5 bases. The CDR3 is 16 amino acids. CDR3 residues: CASSYLRTGGGYGYTF. The CDR3 nucleotides read TGTGCCAGCAGTTACCTCAGGACAGGGGGCGGGTATGGCTACACCTTC.

In its sample, this clone was seen a few times. The chain has TRBV28 and TRBJ1-1; the D is unclear. Trimming left V 7 bases short and J 5 bases short, with 14 bases between. The CDR3 extends over 13 amino acids. Germline loops: CDR1 MDHEN, CDR2 SYDVKM. The CDR3 DNA follows: TGTGCCAGCACCGGGGTCGCGTGGACTGAAGCTTTCTTT. Translating it yields CASTGVAWTEAFF.

The genes are TRBV28 and TRBJ2-5; the D gene is possibly TRBD2 (5 bases). Germline lookup yields CDR1 MDHEN and CDR2 SYDVKM. The CDR3 is 14 amino acids. Trimming took 10 bases from V and 5 from J, leaving 20 bases between them. The CDR3 reads CATAPGVLGETQYF. CDR3 coding DNA: TGTGCCACCGCGCCCGGGGTGTTAGGGGAGACCCAGTACTTC.

The chain uses TRBV7-9 and TRBJ2-1; unclear D gene. CDR1 and CDR2 from the germline V gene are SEHNR and FQNEAQ (reference sequence). V was cut by 3 bases and J by 3 bases, with 12 bases left in between. This CDR3 spans 15 amino acids. Here the CDR3 DNA reads TGTGCCAGCAGCTTCAGCGATTCGGGCTACAATGAGCAGTTCTTC. Encoded protein: CASSFSDSGYNEQFF.

The chain links TRBV5-6 to TRBJ2-7; D is perhaps TRBD2 (5 bases). The CDR3 totals 15 residues. V lost 0 bases, J lost 5 bases, and 15 bases lay in between. CDR1 SGHDT and CDR2 YYEEEE come from the germline V gene. The CDR3: CASSLVRGATDEQYF. The CDR3 nucleotides are TGTGCCAGCAGCTTGGTCCGGGGAGCTACTGACGAGCAGTACTTC.

The chain links TRBV28 to TRBJ2-7; tentative D call: TRBD2 (5 bases). Trimming removed 6 bases from V and 2 bases from J, with 11 bases in between. In germline, CDR1 is MDHEN, CDR2 SYDVKM. The CDR3 extends over 13 amino acids. In DNA, the CDR3 is TGTGCCAGCAGCCGGACTGAGCCCTACGAGCAGTACTTC. It is translated as CASSRTEPYEQYF.

Here the CDR3 reads CASSKGGTSGRFEQFF. For the CDR3, the DNA is TGTGCCAGCAGCAAAGGAGGGACTAGCGGGAGGTTTGAGCAGTTCTTC. The chain joins TRBV21-1 to TRBJ2-1; TRBD2 is the table's D call, not checked against the DNA. TRBV21-1 is a recognized pseudogene. This CDR3 contains 16 residues.

V is TRBV7-8 and J is TRBJ2-3, with TRBD2 matching 7 bases. V shed 5 bases, J shed 1 base, and the junction held 9 bases outside the gene matches. The V gene's germline CDR1 is SGHVS and CDR2 FQNEAQ. CDR3 length: 16 amino acids. As DNA, the CDR3 is TGTGCCAGCAGCGCCAGAGGCGGGAGTGGCACAGATACGCAGTATTTT. Translating gives CASSARGGSGTDTQYF. Together with reference TRBV7-8 and TRBJ2-3, the CDR3 gives the full variable domain: GAGVSQSPRYKVAKRGQDVALRCDPISGHVSLFWYQQALGQGPEFLTYFQNEAQLDKSGLPSDRFFAERPEGSVSTLKIQRTQQEDSAVYLCASSARGGSGTDTQYFGPGTRLTVL.

The J gene is TRBJ2-4, the V gene TRBV28; 9 bases match TRBD1. Germline trimming cut 4 bases from V and 0 bases from J; bases unmatched to any gene: 13. CDR1 and CDR2 (germline): MDHEN, SYDVKM. CDR3 size: 19 residues. CDR3 amino acids: CASSSGPGQGLGAKNIQYF. CDR3 DNA: TGTGCCAGCAGTTCGGGACCGGGACAGGGCCTCGGAGCCAAAAACATTCAGTACTTC.

The CDR3: CASSTLAGELFF. The DNA for the CDR3 is TGTGCCAGCAGCACCCTAGCCGGGGAGCTGTTTTTT. This rearrangement joins TRBV7-3 to TRBJ2-2; no clear D gene. This CDR3 is built from 12 residues. Germline V gene sequence: CDR1 SGHTA, CDR2 FQGTGA. V lost 5 bases and J 6 bases, leaving 7 bases between the germline ends.

The chain joins TRBV5-1 to TRBJ2-1; D uncertain. CDR3 length equals 13 residues. The germline V gene has CDR1 SGHRS and CDR2 YFSETQ. V lost 4 bases and J 6 bases, leaving 11 bases between the germline ends. The chain's CDR3 is CASSPRPSNEQFF. The CDR3 region has the DNA TGCGCCAGCAGCCCCCGGCCCTCCAATGAGCAGTTCTTC.

The V gene is TRBV5-1, the J gene TRBJ2-7; D ambiguous. There are 15 residues in the CDR3. The V and J ends lost 0 bases and 3 bases respectively, with 13 bases between them. The germline gives CDR1 SGHRS, CDR2 YFSETQ. CDR3 bases: TGCGCCAGCAGCTTGGTAGGTCAGACAAGCTACGAGCAGTACTTC. It yields the protein CASSLVGQTSYEQYF.

V and J are TRBV20-1 and TRBJ2-1, with unresolved D. This CDR3 contains 15 residues. V shed 3 bases and J shed 1 base, with 13 bases lying between them. CDR1 is DFQATT, CDR2 SNEGSKA, per germline (reference sequence). The CDR3 DNA is TGCAGTGCTAGTCCATCTGTTAGGTCCTACAATGAGCAGTTCTTC. Residues: CSASPSVRSYNEQFF.

This chain joins TRBV7-3 and TRBJ2-1, with 8 bases lining up with TRBD2. The CDR3 has 14 amino acids. Germline CDR1 SGHTA, CDR2 FQGTGA. The J segment lost 5 bases and the V segment lost 7 bases, leaving 7 bases of the junction unmatched. The CDR3 region has the DNA TGTGCCAGCAACCCCGGGGGGGCGAACAATGAGCAGTTCTTC. As protein: CASNPGGANNEQFF.

This clone has just a few counts. V and J are TRBV19 and TRBJ2-4; no firm D call. Germline CDR1 and CDR2: LNHDA and SQIVND (reference sequence). V was clipped by 3 bases and J by 3 bases, with 18 bases between them. The length of the CDR3 is 17 residues. Written as DNA, the CDR3 is TGTGCCAGTAGTATTCCCTCTCACGTTAGAGTCAAAAACATTCAGTACTTC. Its translation is CASSIPSHVRVKNIQYF. The variable domain in full, with the rest retrieved from reference TRBV19 and TRBJ2-4, is DGGITQSPKYLFRKEGQNVTLSCEQNLNHDAMYWYRQDPGQGLRLIYYSQIVNDFQKGDIAEGYSVSREKKESFPLTVTSAQKNPTAFYLCASSIPSHVRVKNIQYFGAGTRLSVL.

The chain joins TRBV10-3 to TRBJ2-7, with TRBD1 matching 7 bases. Losses at the gene ends were 3 bases for V and 3 bases for J; bases not matched to a gene: 5. The CDR3 totals 14 residues. CDR1 is ENHRY, CDR2 SYGVKD, per germline. CDR3 sequence reads: CAISDPRGYYEQYF. The CDR3 DNA reads TGTGCCATCAGTGATCCCAGGGGGTACTACGAGCAGTACTTC.

The chain couples TRBV9 to TRBJ1-1, with D possibly matching TRBD1 (6 bases). Germline V gene lookup returns CDR1 SGDLS and CDR2 YYNGEE. The CDR3 runs to 15 residues. V was shortened by 0 bases and J by 11 bases, with 20 bases between the two germline ends. The CDR3 nucleotides are TGTGCCAGCAGCGTAGAGGCCCGACAGGAGGTTGCTGCTTTCTTT. Its protein product is CASSVEARQEVAAFF.

This chain connects TRBV7-6 to TRBJ2-5, with D unresolved. Germline V gene data show CDR1 as SGHVS and CDR2 as FNYEAQ. Between the trimmed V and J ends, which lost 3 bases and 1 base, there was a span of 9 bases. The CDR3 runs to 14 residues. Written as DNA, the CDR3 is TGTGCCAGCAGCTTCTATGAATTCCAAGAGACCCAGTACTTC. It is translated as CASSFYEFQETQYF.

The chain recombines TRBV20-1 with TRBJ2-5; TRBD2 aligns across 15 bases. Germline lookup yields CDR1 DFQATT and CDR2 SNEGSKA (reference sequence). The CDR3 covers 16 residues. Unmatched junction bases numbered 5, after V lost 3 bases and J lost 3 bases. The CDR3 is CSASRGLAGGKETQYF. CDR3 DNA sequence: TGCAGTGCTAGTCGGGGACTAGCGGGAGGAAAAGAGACCCAGTACTTC.

This clone was found once. The chain combines TRBV14 with TRBJ2-4; the match to TRBD2 covers 11 bases. Losses at the gene ends were 4 bases for V and 8 bases for J; bases not matched to a gene: 13. CDR3 length equals 17 residues. Per germline, CDR1 SGHDN and CDR2 FVKESK. CDR3 coding DNA: TGTGCCAGCAGCCTAACTCGGACTAGCGGGCTCGGGGACATTCAGTACTTC. This gives the protein CASSLTRTSGLGDIQYF. The full variable domain, with the rest looked up from reference TRBV14 and TRBJ2-4, is EAGVTQFPSHSVIEKGQTVTLRCDPISGHDNLYWYRRVMGKEIKFLLHFVKESKQDESGMPNNRFLAERTGGTYSTLKVQPAELEDSGVYFCASSLTRTSGLGDIQYFGAGTRLSVL.

DNA of the CDR3: TGTGCCAGCAGTGAAGCGAGCCGGATGGGACTAGGCTACACCTTC. Its protein product is CASSEASRMGLGYTF. The chain recombines TRBV2 with TRBJ1-2; perhaps TRBD1 as D (5 bases). Germline V gene data show CDR1 as SNHLY and CDR2 as FYNNEI. The CDR3 is 15 amino acids. Trimming stripped 0 bases from V and 8 bases from J, with 16 bases between.

The J gene is TRBJ1-3, the V gene TRBV9; maybe TRBD1 (6 bases). CDR1 and CDR2 from the germline V gene are SGDLS and YYNGEE. The CDR3 loop spans 16 amino acids. Trimming took 3 bases from V and 3 from J, leaving 16 bases between them. The CDR3 here is CASSGDIRGIGNTIYF. DNA for the CDR3: TGTGCCAGCAGCGGGGACATTCGGGGCATTGGAAACACCATATATTTT. Full variable domain (remainder filled in from reference TRBV9 and TRBJ1-3): DSGVTQTPKHLITATGQRVTLRCSPRSGDLSVYWYQQSLDQGLQFLIQYYNGEERAKGNILERFSAQQFPDLHSELNLSSLELGDSALYFCASSGDIRGIGNTIYFGEGSWLTVV.

The V gene is TRBV30, the J gene TRBJ2-7; D is unresolved. The CDR3 covers 11 residues. Trimming cost V 4 bases and J 4 bases, with 8 bases left between them. The germline gives CDR1 GTSNPN, CDR2 SVGIG (reference sequence). CDR3 residues: CAWTTAYEQYF. The DNA for the CDR3 is TGTGCCTGGACGACCGCTTACGAGCAGTACTTC. The full variable domain, with the rest looked up from reference TRBV30 and TRBJ2-7, is SQTIHQWPATLVQPVGSPLSLECTVEGTSNPNLYWYRQAAGRGLQLLFYSVGIGQISSEVPQNLSASRPQDRQFILSSKKLLLSDSGFYLCAWTTAYEQYFGPGTRLTVT.